Below, one T cell receptor beta chain is given with its context. These data are taken from a study of cytomegalovirus exposure and HLA in healthy donors. TCRdb keeps only in-frame clones here, not all; method: immunoSEQ multiplex PCR. The data show about 110,000 clones, under 85% seen once. The junction had 9 bases not matched to a gene; V was cut back by 6 bases and J by 4 bases. Germline assignment: CDR1 SGHTA and CDR2 FQGNSA. CDR3 length: 15 amino acids. The chain carries TRBV7-2 and TRBJ1-2; 9 bases match TRBD1. The sequencing sample was made of PBMCs. The origin of this receptor is a woman younger than 30 in good health and CMV-seronegative. CDR3 sequence reads: CASRVRDRVRYGYTF. Here the CDR3 DNA reads TGTGCCAGCAGAGTCCGGGACAGGGTTCGCTATGGCTACACCTTC.